The entry below gives a single TCR beta chain sequence along with its context. Its antigen is as yet unknown. The length of the CDR3 is 15 residues. Germline lookup yields CDR1 SGHTA and CDR2 FQGTGA. V was pared by 2 bases and J by 0 bases, with 1 base of the junction left unmatched. This specimen comes from a study of siplizumab effects on memory and regulatory T cells. Study results and caveats: Controls had more than 25% Treg-derived mappable alloreactive CD4+ clones on average, versus around 64% with siplizumab. Tracing alloreactive clones into unstimulated subsets worked for only a minor fraction of them.

Method: immunoSEQ multiplex PCR; TCRdb's copy keeps in-frame clones and lacks some. Of roughly 56,000 clones detected, around 97% appear once; the ten largest clones hold about 1.1%. V and J are TRBV7-3 and TRBJ2-3; 8 nucleotides line up with TRBD2. The sequence derives from a human donor in good health. Sequenced: naive CD8+ T cells sorted from blood. This chain's CDR3 is CASSLSGGSTDTQYF. In nucleotides, the CDR3 is TGTGCCAGCAGCTTATCGGGAGGGAGCACAGATACGCAGTATTTT.